A few counts support the clone carrying this TCR beta chain. As yet, its antigen is unknown. In TCRdb, the reads were re-called with MiXCR into one record per CDR3 protein. The sample consists of around 750,000 distinct CDR3 sequences, 30% to 35% of them appearing once. These data originate in a study of T cell repertoires in cytomegalovirus infection. Study summary: The authors used CMV epitopes that were HLA-C-restricted (recently identified) and HLA-B-restricted (well studied). Both a matching HLA type and CMV infection were indicated by public TCR beta signatures.

The CDR3 contains 14 residues. V was shortened by 4 bases and J by 6 bases, with 16 bases between the two germline ends. Germline V gene data show CDR1 as MGHRA and CDR2 as YSYEKL. Notes on the study in general: There were carriers of CMV plus the relevant HLA, and cumulative public TCR beta family frequency identified them.

The sequencing used cultured CD8+ T cells from PBMCs, collected from culture after CMV antigen stimulation. The chain uses TRBV4-1 and TRBJ2-7; possibly TRBD1 for D (5 bases). The receptor comes from a human donor in good health (CMV status not recorded). Some clones in this sample may be carry-over from other donors' samples. CDR3 region: CASSRENGHPEQYF. The CDR3 bases are TGCGCCAGCAGCCGAGAAAATGGACATCCCGAGCAGTACTTC.